Listed below are T cell receptor beta chains from one sample, sequenced in a study of cytomegalovirus exposure and HLA in healthy donors. Repertoires were generated with immunoSEQ multiplex PCR, while TCRdb's copy carries only in-frame clones and drops some. The repertoire holds 150,000 to 200,000 clones, around four fifths seen once, with approximately 7% in the top ten. Source material: PBMCs. The source is a man younger than 30 in good health and CMV-seropositive. Both conserved end residues are part of each CDR3. Each record gives: clone size, V gene, D gene, J gene, CDR3 protein, CDR3 DNA. D genes are given only for firm matches. Rows may omit the clone size; those that give it use once, few, many or a size class.

abundance: -; v_gene: TRBV27; d_gene: TRBD2; j_gene: TRBJ2-5; CDR3aa: CASSGGLQETQYF; CDR3nt: TGTGCCAGCAGTGGGGGACTACAAGAGACCCAGTACTTC
abundance: -; v_gene: TRBV6-6; d_gene: -; j_gene: TRBJ1-3; CDR3aa: CASRERQGGFGNTIYF; CDR3nt: TGTGCCAGCCGGGAGAGGCAGGGCGGATTCGGGAACACCATATATTTT
abundance: once; v_gene: TRBV27; d_gene: TRBD2; j_gene: TRBJ2-2; CDR3aa: CASSPPGLAGPRTGELFF; CDR3nt: TGTGCCAGCAGTCCTCCGGGACTAGCGGGCCCAAGGACCGGGGAGCTGTTTTTT
abundance: once; v_gene: TRBV7-2; d_gene: TRBD2; j_gene: TRBJ2-1; CDR3aa: CASSLARAGGGEQFF; CDR3nt: TGTGCCAGCAGCTTAGCGCGGGCGGGAGGAGGTGAGCAGTTCTTC
abundance: -; v_gene: TRBV7-3; d_gene: -; j_gene: TRBJ2-3; CDR3aa: CASSLGWEAGTDTQYF; CDR3nt: TGTGCCAGCAGCTTGGGTTGGGAGGCGGGGACAGATACGCAGTATTTT
abundance: many; v_gene: TRBV5-1; d_gene: TRBD1; j_gene: TRBJ1-1; CDR3aa: CASSKGTGGTEAFF; CDR3nt: TGCGCCAGCAGTAAAGGGACAGGGGGCACTGAAGCTTTCTTT
abundance: -; v_gene: TRBV28; d_gene: TRBD1; j_gene: TRBJ1-2; CDR3aa: CASSLTGAIGYTF; CDR3nt: TGTGCCAGCAGTTTGACAGGGGCAATAGGCTACACCTTC
abundance: -; v_gene: TRBV28; d_gene: -; j_gene: TRBJ2-1; CDR3aa: CASSSTSGTVNEQFF; CDR3nt: TGTGCCAGCAGTTCGACGAGCGGAACTGTCAATGAGCAGTTCTTC
abundance: -; v_gene: TRBV4-3; d_gene: -; j_gene: TRBJ2-2; CDR3aa: CASSLRGNTGELFF; CDR3nt: TGCGCCAGCAGCCTCCGGGGGAACACCGGGGAGCTGTTTTTT
abundance: once; v_gene: TRBV7-2; d_gene: -; j_gene: TRBJ2-7; CDR3aa: CASRPSPRGEQYF; CDR3nt: TGTGCCTCGCGACCGTCCCCTCGAGGCGAGCAGTACTTC
abundance: -; v_gene: TRBV27; d_gene: TRBD2; j_gene: TRBJ2-3; CDR3aa: CASSPLAGGSTDTQYF; CDR3nt: TGTGCCAGCAGTCCACTGGCGGGAGGGAGCACAGATACGCAGTATTTT
abundance: -; v_gene: TRBV5-1; d_gene: TRBD1; j_gene: TRBJ1-1; CDR3aa: CASSLGSGGMNTEAFF; CDR3nt: TGCGCCAGCAGCTTGGGTTCAGGGGGGATGAACACTGAAGCTTTCTTT
abundance: -; v_gene: TRBV28; d_gene: TRBD1; j_gene: TRBJ1-1; CDR3aa: CASSIRQGANTEAFF; CDR3nt: TGTGCCAGCAGTATAAGACAGGGAGCGAACACTGAAGCTTTCTTT
abundance: -; v_gene: TRBV2; d_gene: -; j_gene: TRBJ2-5; CDR3aa: CASRVSGETQYF; CDR3nt: TGTGCCAGCAGAGTTAGCGGAGAGACCCAGTACTTC